This T cell receptor (beta chain) was sequenced for a study of shared clonotypes between healthy human individuals (dated by TCRdb to about 2020). Regarding the research as a whole: The cohort comprised a couple of women and a few men aged 18 to 49 years. Per donor, three plates each were used for CD4 naive and CD4 memory, two for CD8 naive, and one for CD8 memory. To estimate repertoire size and how much clonotypes are shared between individuals, the study performed deep sequencing of blood TCR repertoires from a few healthy adults. Leukapheresis yielded between about 0.9 and 9 billion PBMCs per donor. Libraries were prepared and TCR repertoires were sequenced by different laboratories using diverse techniques, in order to increase sequencing depth and limit assay-specific biases. What the research found in general, with its limitations: Naive subsets generally had larger estimated clonotype richness than memory subsets did. Because the study included only a small number of donors, the genetic and exposure-history diversity represented was limited. Sampling was restricted to blood, and TCR repertoires in tissues likely differ from the TCR repertoires found in blood. Based on pairwise subsampling, the degree of clonotype sharing among donors was expected to be affected by sequencing depth. When a handful of donors were compared, the shared fraction of clonotypes was 5% to 6.5% for naive CD4, approximately 3.3% for naive CD8, roughly 2.5% for memory CD4, and 0.35% to 0.4% for memory CD8. Incomplete sequencing was indicated by rarefaction of sorted-subset datasets, despite the large sequencing depth. Compared with non-shared clonotypes, clonotypes shared by all four sorted-subset donors had higher generation probabilities.

Donors were healthy HIV-negative adults with no recently reported acute infections or vaccinations. All donors were Caucasian adults living in Nashville, Tennessee, USA. CD4+ T cells were enriched by magnetic negative selection; naive cells were then positively selected on CD45RA, and the negative fraction formed the memory subset. After blood collection by leukapheresis, PBMCs were isolated using Ficoll-Histopaque density gradient centrifugation and then cryopreserved in the vapor phase of liquid nitrogen. Purity and quantity of every magnetically sorted T cell population were checked by analytical flow cytometry. From each sorted fraction, genomic DNA was isolated and quantified by UV absorbance on a Nanodrop 2000c. With respect to this clone: Its binding antigen is unknown. No much larger clone exists at a distance of one base, and base qualities are not known.

The CDR3 runs 15 residues from the cysteine to the phenylalanine. Solely the CDR3 DNA is kept, with 45 bases framed from the first base. The germline V gene provides CDR1 SGDLS and CDR2 YYNGEE. V loses 2 bases, J loses 6 bases, and the germline ends lie 17 bases apart. Using the deep immunoSEQ assay, multiplex PCR amplified TCR CDR3 regions from genomic DNA. Genomic DNA extracted from each cell subset was distributed evenly over all wells of several immunoSEQ 96-well plates, and each plate served as one replicate. For sorted subsets, about 200 ng genomic DNA, equal to approximately 30,000 T cell genomes, was loaded into each replicate PCR. Purified libraries were measured with a Qubit 3.0 fluorometer, size-checked on a Bioanalyzer 2100, and measured again with the KAPA Library Quantification kit. Each immunoSEQ 96-well plate was sequenced on its own single-read 150-cycle Illumina NextSeq 550 flow cell. From the authors' description of their analysis: The immunoSEQ output contained only junctional sequences without quality scores, so filtering could not match that applied to full-length reads. To assign V/J genes and CDR3, sequences were annotated using PyIR, a Python wrapper for IgBLAST v1.9, with IMGT germline references. Reads were filtered out if the reads had weak V/J assignments (E-value above 1e-6), no CDR3, stop codons, out-of-frame junctions, or ambiguous translated residues. V3J clonotypes were defined as sequences sharing an identical inferred V gene, J gene, and CDR3 amino acid sequence. Percentage overlap between repertoires was computed as shared unique clonotypes divided by the size of the smaller repertoire. Repertoire richness was assessed with RTK rarefaction, the Chao1 estimator, and Recon v2.1 estimates of unobserved clonotypes. For all TCRbeta clonotypes obtained by the gDNA method from a few donors, generation probabilities were computed with OLGA. The table was pulled from immuneACCESS by TCRdb, which kept in-frame rearrangements only. Such tables lose some clones; where checked, under half of the loss comes from unresolved V genes, and the rest has no known cause. V and J calls and clone size are as listed in that table; D and trimming were resolved from the DNA. Here the sample has more than 2 million clones; 85% to 95% occur a single time. The ten top clones hold under 0.15% of the sample.

What was sequenced was naive CD4+ T cells sorted from blood. The cell subset or site label here, explained by the study, means: CD45RA+ positively selected. The TCR sequence derives from a man aged 18 to 30 in good health. The chain joins TRBV9 to TRBJ1-2; 5 matching bases give a weak D call of TRBD1. CDR3 reads: CASSVGWDVGDGYTF. The bases read TGTGCCAGCAGCGTCGGATGGGACGTCGGGGATGGCTACACCTTC. Supplemented by the reference TRBV9 and TRBJ1-2 proteins around the CDR3, the complete variable domain is DSGVTQTPKHLITATGQRVTLRCSPRSGDLSVYWYQQSLDQGLQFLIQYYNGEERAKGNILERFSAQQFPDLHSELNLSSLELGDSALYFCASSVGWDVGDGYTFGSGTRLTVV.